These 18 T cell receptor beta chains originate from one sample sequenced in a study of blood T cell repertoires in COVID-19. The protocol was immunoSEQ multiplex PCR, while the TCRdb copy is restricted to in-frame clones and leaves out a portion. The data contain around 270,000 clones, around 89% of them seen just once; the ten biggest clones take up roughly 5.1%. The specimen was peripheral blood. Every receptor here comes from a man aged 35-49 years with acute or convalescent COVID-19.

The CDR3 loop reads CAISLTGGINNSPLHF. The CDR3, as DNA: TGTGCCATCAGCCTAACAGGGGGCATAAATAATTCACCCCTCCACTTT. The chain is built from TRBV10-3 and TRBJ1-6, with 9 bases that match TRBD1. Germline V gene sequence: CDR1 ENHRY, CDR2 SYGVKD. This CDR3 is 16 amino acids long. The V gene end was trimmed by 6 bases and the J gene end by 5 bases; junction bases not matched to a gene: 8.

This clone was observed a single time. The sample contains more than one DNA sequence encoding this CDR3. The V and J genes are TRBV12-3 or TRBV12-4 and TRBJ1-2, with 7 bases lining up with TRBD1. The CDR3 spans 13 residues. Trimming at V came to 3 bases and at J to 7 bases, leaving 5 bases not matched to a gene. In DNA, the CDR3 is TGTGCCAGCAGTTTGAAGGGGGCTGGTGGCTACACCTTC. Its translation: CASSLKGAGGYTF.

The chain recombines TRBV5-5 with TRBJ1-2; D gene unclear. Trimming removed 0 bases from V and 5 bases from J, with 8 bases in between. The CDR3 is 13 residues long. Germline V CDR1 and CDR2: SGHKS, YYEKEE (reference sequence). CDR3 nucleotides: TGTGCCAGCAGCTTGGGGGCTGGATATGGCTACACCTTC. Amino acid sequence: CASSLGAGYGYTF.

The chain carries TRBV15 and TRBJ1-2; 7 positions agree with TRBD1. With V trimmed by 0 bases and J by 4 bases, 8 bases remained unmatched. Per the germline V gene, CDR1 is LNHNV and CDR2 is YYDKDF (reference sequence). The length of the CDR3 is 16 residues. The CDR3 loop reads CATSRDISGTAYGYTF. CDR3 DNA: TGTGCCACCAGCAGAGACATATCTGGGACAGCCTATGGCTACACCTTC.

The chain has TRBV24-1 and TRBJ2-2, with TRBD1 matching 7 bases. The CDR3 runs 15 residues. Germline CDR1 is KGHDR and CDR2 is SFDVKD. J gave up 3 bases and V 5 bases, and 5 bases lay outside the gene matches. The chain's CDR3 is CATSVRDRDTGELFF. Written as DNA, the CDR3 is TGTGCCACCAGTGTCAGGGACAGAGACACCGGGGAGCTGTTTTTT.

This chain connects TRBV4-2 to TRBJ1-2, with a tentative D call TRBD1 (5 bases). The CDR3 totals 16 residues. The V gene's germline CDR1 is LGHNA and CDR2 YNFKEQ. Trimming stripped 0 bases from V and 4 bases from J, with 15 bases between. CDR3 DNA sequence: TGTGCCAGCAGCCAAGACTCCCTGGAGGGACCCTATGGCTACACCTTC. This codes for CASSQDSLEGPYGYTF.

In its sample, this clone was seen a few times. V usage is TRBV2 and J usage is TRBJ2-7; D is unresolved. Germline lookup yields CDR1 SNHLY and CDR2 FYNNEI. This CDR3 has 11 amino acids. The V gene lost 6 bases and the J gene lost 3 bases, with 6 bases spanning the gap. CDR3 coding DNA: TGTGCCAGCAGCCAGATCTACGAGCAGTACTTC. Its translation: CASSQIYEQYF. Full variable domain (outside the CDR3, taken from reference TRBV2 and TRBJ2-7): EPEVTQTPSHQVTQMGQEVILRCVPISNHLYFYWYRQILGQKVEFLVSFYNNEISEKSEIFDDQFSVERPDGSNFTLKIRSTKLEDSAMYFCASSQIYEQYFGPGTRLTVT.

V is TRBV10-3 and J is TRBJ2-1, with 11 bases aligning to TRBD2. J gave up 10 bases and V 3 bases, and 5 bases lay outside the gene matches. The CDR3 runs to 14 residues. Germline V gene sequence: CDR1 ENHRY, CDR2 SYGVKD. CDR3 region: CAISDGSGGEEQFF. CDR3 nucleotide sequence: TGTGCCATCAGTGACGGTAGCGGGGGGGAAGAGCAGTTCTTC.

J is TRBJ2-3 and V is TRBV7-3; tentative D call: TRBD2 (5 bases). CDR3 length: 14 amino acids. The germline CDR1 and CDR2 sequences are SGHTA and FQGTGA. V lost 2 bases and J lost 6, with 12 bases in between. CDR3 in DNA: TGTGCCAGCAGCTTAGGGCTGGGAGTGGATACGCAGTATTTT. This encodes CASSLGLGVDTQYF.

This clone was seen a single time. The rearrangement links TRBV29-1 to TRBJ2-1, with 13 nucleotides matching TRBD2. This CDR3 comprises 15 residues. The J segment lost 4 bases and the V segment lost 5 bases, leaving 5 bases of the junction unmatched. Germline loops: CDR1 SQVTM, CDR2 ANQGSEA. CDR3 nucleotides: TGCAGCGTTTGCCGACTAGCGGGGGGTTACAATGAGCAGTTCTTC. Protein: CSVCRLAGGYNEQFF.

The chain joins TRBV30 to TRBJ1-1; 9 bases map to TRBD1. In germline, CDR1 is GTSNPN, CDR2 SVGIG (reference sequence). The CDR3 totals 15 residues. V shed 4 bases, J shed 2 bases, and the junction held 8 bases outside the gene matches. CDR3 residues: CAWTSLTGGNTEAFF. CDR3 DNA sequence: TGTGCCTGGACCTCCCTGACAGGGGGAAACACTGAAGCTTTCTTT.

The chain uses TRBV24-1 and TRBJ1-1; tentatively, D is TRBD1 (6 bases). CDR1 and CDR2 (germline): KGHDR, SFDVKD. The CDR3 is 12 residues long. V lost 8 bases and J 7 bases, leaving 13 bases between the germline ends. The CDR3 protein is CATTDRSGEAFF. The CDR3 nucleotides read TGTGCCACCACAGACAGGTCAGGTGAAGCTTTCTTT.

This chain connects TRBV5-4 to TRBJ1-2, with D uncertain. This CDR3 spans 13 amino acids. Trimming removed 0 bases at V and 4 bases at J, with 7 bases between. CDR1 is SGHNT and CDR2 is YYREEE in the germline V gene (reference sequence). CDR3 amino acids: CASSLDSIYGYTF. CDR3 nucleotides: TGTGCCAGCAGCTTGGACAGCATCTATGGCTACACCTTC.

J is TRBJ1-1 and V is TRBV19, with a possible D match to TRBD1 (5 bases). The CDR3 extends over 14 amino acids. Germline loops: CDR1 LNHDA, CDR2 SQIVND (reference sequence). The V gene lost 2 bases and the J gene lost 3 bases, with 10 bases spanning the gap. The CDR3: CASSIRGGYTEAFF. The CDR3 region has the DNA TGTGCCAGTAGTATAAGGGGTGGGTACACTGAAGCTTTCTTT.

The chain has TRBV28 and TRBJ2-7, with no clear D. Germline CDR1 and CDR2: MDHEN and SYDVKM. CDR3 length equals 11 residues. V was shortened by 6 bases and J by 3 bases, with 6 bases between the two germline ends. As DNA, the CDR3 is TGTGCCAGCAGACAAGACTACGAGCAGTACTTC. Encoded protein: CASRQDYEQYF.

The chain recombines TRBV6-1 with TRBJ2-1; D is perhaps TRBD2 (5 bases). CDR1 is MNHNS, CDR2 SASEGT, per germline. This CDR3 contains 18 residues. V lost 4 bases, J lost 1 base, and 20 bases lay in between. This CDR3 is CASSASRAGPLSYNEQFF. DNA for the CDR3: TGTGCCAGCAGTGCCTCCCGGGCGGGTCCCCTTTCCTACAATGAGCAGTTCTTC.

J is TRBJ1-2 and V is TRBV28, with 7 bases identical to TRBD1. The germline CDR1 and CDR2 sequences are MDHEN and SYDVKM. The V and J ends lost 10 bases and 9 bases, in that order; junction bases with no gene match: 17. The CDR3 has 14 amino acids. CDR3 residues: CANSRSGGGRSYTF. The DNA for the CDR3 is TGTGCCAACTCCCGATCAGGAGGGGGCCGTAGCTACACCTTC.

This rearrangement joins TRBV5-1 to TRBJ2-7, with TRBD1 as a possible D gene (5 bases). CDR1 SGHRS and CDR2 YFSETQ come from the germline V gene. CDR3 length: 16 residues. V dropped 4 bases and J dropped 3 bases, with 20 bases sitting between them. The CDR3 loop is CASSPLPDSSYYEQYF. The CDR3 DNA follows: TGCGCCAGCAGCCCCCTCCCCGACAGCTCTTACTACGAGCAGTACTTC. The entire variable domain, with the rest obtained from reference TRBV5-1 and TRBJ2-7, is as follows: KAGVTQTPRYLIKTRGQQVTLSCSPISGHRSVSWYQQTPGQGLQFLFEYFSETQRNKGNFPGRFSGRQFSNSRSEMNVSTLELGDSALYLCASSPLPDSSYYEQYFGPGTRLTVT.